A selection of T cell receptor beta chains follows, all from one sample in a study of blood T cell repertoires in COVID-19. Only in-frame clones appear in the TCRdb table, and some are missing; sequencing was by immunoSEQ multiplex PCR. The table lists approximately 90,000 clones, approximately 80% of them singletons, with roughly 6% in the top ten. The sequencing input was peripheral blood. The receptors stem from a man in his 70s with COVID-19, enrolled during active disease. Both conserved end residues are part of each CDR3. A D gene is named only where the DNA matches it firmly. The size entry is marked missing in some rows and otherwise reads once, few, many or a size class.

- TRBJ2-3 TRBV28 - TGTGCCAGCAGTCCCCCCGGGCAGGGGTTTGGAGATACGCAGTATTTT CASSPPGQGFGDTQYF
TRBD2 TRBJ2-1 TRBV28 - TGTGCCAGCCTACCGGGGGGCGGGGGGTACAATGAGCAGTTCTTC CASLPGGGGYNEQFF
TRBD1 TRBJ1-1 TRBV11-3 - TGTGCCAGCAGCGCACAGGGGGCGACTGGCACTGAAGCTTTCTTT CASSAQGATGTEAFF
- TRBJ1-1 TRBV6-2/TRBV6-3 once TGTGCCAGCAGTTACGACAGGAACACTGAAGCTTTCTTT CASSYDRNTEAFF
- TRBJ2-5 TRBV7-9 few TGTGCCAGCAGCTTGGTGGGGGGAAAACAGACCCAGTACTTC CASSLVGGKQTQYF
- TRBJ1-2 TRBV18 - TGTGCCAGCTCACCCGGGACATCGGATGGCTACACCTTC CASSPGTSDGYTF
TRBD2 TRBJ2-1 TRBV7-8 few TGTGCCAGCAGCTTATGGGGGACTAGCGGGAGGGCCCTCAGGGATGAGCAGTTCTTC CASSLWGTSGRALRDEQFF
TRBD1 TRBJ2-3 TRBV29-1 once TGCAGCGTCAACAGGGGAGATACGCAGTATTTT CSVNRGDTQYF
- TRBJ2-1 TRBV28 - TGTGCCAGCCGCCTGGGGGGGCCAGACAATGAGCAGTTCTTC CASRLGGPDNEQFF
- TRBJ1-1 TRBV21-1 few TGTGCCAGCAGCAAAGAGGAGGGTATGGACACTGAAGCTTTCTTT CASSKEEGMDTEAFF
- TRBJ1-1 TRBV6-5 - TGTGCCAGCAGTTACTCGAGGGAAGGAATTAACACTGAAGCTTTCTTT CASSYSREGINTEAFF
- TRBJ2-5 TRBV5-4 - TGTGCCAGCAGCCCGGACTGGGAAAAGACCCAGTACTTC CASSPDWEKTQYF
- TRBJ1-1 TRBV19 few TGTGCCACCAGCGGCCCGCGAGATGAAGCTTTCTTT CATSGPRDEAFF
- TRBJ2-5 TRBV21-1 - TGTGCCAGCAGCAAGGGGGCTAGCGGGAGTCTAAAGACCCAGTACTTC CASSKGASGSLKTQYF
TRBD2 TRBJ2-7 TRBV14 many TGTGCCAGCAGCCAAGGGGGACTAGCGGGACCCCTCGAGCAGTACTTC CASSQGGLAGPLEQYF
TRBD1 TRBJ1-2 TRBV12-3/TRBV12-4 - TGTGCCAGCAGTCCCCCGGGACAGTATGGCTACACCTTC CASSPPGQYGYTF
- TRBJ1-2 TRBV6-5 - TGTGCCAGCAGGGACTCCCGGGGCTACACCTTC CASRDSRGYTF
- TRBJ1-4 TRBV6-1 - TGTGCCAGCAGTGAACTATACAGGGCGGGTAGTGAAAAACTGTTTTTT CASSELYRAGSEKLFF
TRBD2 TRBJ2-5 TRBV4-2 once TGTGCCAGCAGCCAAGAACCTAGCGGCTTCGAGACCCAGTACTTC CASSQEPSGFETQYF
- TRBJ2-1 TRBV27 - TGTGCCAGCAGTCCGGGACTGGACTATGAGCAGTTCTTC CASSPGLDYEQFF
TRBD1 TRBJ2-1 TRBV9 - TGTGCCAGCGGGGCAGGGGGTTTTGATGAGCAGTTCTTC CASGAGGFDEQFF
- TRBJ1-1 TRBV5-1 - TGCGCCAGCAGCGAGGGGGAGAACACTGAAGCTTTCTTT CASSEGENTEAFF
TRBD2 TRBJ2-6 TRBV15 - TGTGCCACCAGCAGAGATCGGGGAGGGGCCGGGGCCAACGTCCTGACTTTC CATSRDRGGAGANVLTF
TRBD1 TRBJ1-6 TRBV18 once TGTGCCAGCTCACCCGGACAGGGAAATTCACCCCTCCACTTT CASSPGQGNSPLHF
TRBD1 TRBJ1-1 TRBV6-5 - TGTGCCAGCAGTTACTCGGGACAGCCGGGCACTGAAGCTTTCTTT CASSYSGQPGTEAFF
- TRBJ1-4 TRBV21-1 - TGTGCCAGCAGCAAAGGGCGGGACAGGCCCCCGAGCGACGGAAAACTGTTTTTT CASSKGRDRPPSDGKLFF
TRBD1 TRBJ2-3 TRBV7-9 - TGTGCCAGCAGCCGGCGGACAGGGGGAAGGGATACGCAGTATTTT CASSRRTGGRDTQYF
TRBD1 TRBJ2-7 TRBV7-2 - TGTGCCAGCAGCCAGCCGGGACAGGGAGTCTACGAGCAGTACTTC CASSQPGQGVYEQYF
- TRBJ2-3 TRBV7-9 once TGTGCCAGCAGCTTCATGCGCAACCCCATGGATACGCAGTATTTT CASSFMRNPMDTQYF
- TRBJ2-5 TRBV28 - TGTGCCAGCAGCCCCCCGGGGATCAAAGAGACCCAGTACTTC CASSPPGIKETQYF
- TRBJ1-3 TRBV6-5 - TGTGCCAGCAGTACCTGGCGGGTCTCTGGAAACACCATATATTTT CASSTWRVSGNTIYF
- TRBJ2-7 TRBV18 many TGTGCCAGCTCACAGGACAGATCCTCTTACGAGCAGTACTTC CASSQDRSSYEQYF
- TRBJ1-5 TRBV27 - TGTGCCAGCAGCAAAACAGGTTATAGCAATCAGCCCCAACATTTT CASSKTGYSNQPQHF
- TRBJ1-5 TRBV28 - TGTGCCAGCAGTTTAGGGGCGGTAGATGGCAATCAGCCCCAGCATTTT CASSLGAVDGNQPQHF
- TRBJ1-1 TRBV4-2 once TGTGCCAGCAGCCAAGATGAGGGGGTAGCTTTCTTT CASSQDEGVAFF
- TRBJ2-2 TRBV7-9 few TGTGCCAGCAGCCCCAGGCGGGCCGGCTACACCGGGGAGCTGTTTTTT CASSPRRAGYTGELFF
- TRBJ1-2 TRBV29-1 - TGCAGCGTTGAAGAACCCGGACGGACAGGCTACACCTTC CSVEEPGRTGYTF
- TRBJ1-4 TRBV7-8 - TGTGCCAGCAGCGACCCCAGGGGCCGGGTTGCAACTAATGAAAAACTGTTTTTT CASSDPRGRVATNEKLFF
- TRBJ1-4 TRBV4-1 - TGCGCCAGCTCACTCCGGGGAGAGAGAGAAAAACTGTTTTTT CASSLRGEREKLFF
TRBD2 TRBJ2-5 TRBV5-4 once TGTGCCAGCAGCGGGGGGGGAGCGGGGCGTAGAGAGACCCAGTACTTC CASSGGGAGRRETQYF
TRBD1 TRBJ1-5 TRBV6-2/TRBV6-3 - TGTGCCAGCAGTTCCGAGGGGACAGGTATCAGTCCCCAGCATTTT CASSSEGTGISPQHF
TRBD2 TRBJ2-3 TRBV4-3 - TGCGCCAGCAGCCAAGATTACGGGGGGGGGCCGGCGGGCACGCAGTATTTT CASSQDYGGGPAGTQYF
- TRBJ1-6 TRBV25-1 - TGTGCCAGCAGTGTGGGGGGGAATTCACCCCTCCACTTT CASSVGGNSPLHF
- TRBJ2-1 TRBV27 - TGTGCCAGCAGTTTGGTACGGTCCTCCTACAATGAGCAGTTCTTC CASSLVRSSYNEQFF
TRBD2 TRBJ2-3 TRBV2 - TGTGCCAGCAGTACCGTAGCGGGGGGGCGTGATACGCAGTATTTT CASSTVAGGRDTQYF
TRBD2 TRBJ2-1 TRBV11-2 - TGTGCCAAACGACTAGCGGGAGATGATGAGCAGTTCTTC CAKRLAGDDEQFF
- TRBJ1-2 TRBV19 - TGTGCCAGTAGTCCGGACAGCGGGGTACGCTACACCTTC CASSPDSGVRYTF
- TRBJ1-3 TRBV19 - TGTGCCAGTAGTATAGCCCTCGGGATGGTCTCTGGAAACACCATATATTTT CASSIALGMVSGNTIYF
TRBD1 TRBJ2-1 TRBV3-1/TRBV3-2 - TGTGCCAGCAGCCAAAGGGACAGGGAAAATGAGCAGTTCTTC CASSQRDRENEQFF
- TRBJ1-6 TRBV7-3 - TGTGCCAGCAGCGCGAGGGAGGACTCACCCCTCCACTTT CASSAREDSPLHF
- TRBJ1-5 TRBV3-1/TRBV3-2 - TGTGCCAGCAGCCCCTGGACAGAGGATACTCAGCCCCAGCATTTT CASSPWTEDTQPQHF
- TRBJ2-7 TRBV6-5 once TGTGCCAGCAGTCCTCGGGACTTCTCCTACGAGCAGTACTTC CASSPRDFSYEQYF